The sequence of this TCR beta chain was determined in a study of blood T cell repertoires in COVID-19. Germline CDR1 DFQATT, CDR2 SNEGSKA (reference sequence). V dropped 5 bases and J dropped 4 bases, with 8 bases sitting between them. The CDR3 length is 11 residues. A few counts support this clone. In the source study's methods: Amplification of reference gene primers provided the estimated nucleated cell counts. The assay was immunoSEQ multiplex PCR, and TCRdb's table has in-frame clones only and misses some. Clone size and V and J calls were adopted from that table, with D and trimming inferred from the DNA. The table includes fewer than 120,000 clones, 72% detected once.

The genes are TRBV20-1 and TRBJ1-2, with D perhaps TRBD1 (6 bases). The TCR originated in a woman aged 55 to 70 with acute or convalescent COVID-19. Sample: peripheral blood. The DNA of the CDR3 is TGCAGTGCTGGACAGACCTATGGCTACACCTTC. Translation: CSAGQTYGYTF.